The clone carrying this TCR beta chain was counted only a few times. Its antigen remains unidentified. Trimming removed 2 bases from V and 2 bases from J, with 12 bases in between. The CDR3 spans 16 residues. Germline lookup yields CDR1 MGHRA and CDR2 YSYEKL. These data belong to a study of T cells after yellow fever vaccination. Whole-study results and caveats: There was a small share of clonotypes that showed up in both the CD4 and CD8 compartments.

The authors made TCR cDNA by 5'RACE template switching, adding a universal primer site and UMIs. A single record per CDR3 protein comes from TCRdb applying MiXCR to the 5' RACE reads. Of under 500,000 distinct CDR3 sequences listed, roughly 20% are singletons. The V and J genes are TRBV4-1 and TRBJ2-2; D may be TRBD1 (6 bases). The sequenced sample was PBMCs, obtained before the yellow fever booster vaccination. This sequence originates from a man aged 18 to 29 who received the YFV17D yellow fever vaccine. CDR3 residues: CASSQKTGTNTGELFF. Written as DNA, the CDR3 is TGCGCCAGCAGCCAAAAAACCGGGACAAACACCGGGGAGCTGTTTTTT.